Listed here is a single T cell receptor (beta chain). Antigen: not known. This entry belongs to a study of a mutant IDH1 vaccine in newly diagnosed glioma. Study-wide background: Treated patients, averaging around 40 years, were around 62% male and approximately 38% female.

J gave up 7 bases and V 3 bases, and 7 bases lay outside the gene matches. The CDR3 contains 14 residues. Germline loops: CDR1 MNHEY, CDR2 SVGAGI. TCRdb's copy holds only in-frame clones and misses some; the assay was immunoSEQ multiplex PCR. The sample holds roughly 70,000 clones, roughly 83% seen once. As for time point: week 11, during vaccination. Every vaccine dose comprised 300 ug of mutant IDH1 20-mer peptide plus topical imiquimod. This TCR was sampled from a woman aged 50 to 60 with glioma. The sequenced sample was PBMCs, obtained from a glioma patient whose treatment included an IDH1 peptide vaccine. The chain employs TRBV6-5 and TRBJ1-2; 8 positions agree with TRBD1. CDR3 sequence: CASSYLTGEGGYTF. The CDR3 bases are TGTGCCAGCAGTTATCTGACAGGGGAGGGTGGCTACACCTTC.